A selection of T cell receptor beta chains follows, all from one sample in a study of T cells in Graves' hyperthyroidism and ophthalmopathy. TCRdb recomputed calls from the multiplex PCR reads with MiXCR, one row per CDR3 protein. The table shows 650,000 to 850,000 distinct CDR3 sequences, with approximately 19% occurring only once. Specimen: blood. The source is a woman aged 45 to 65 with Graves' hyperthyroidism that later progressed to Graves' ophthalmopathy. Each CDR3 is given with its conserved first and last residue. The D gene is left open where the match is weak. Only some rows state a clone size, as once, few, many or a class for expanded clones.

j_call,v_call,d_call,cdr3_length,clone_size,cdr3_nt,cdr3_aa
TRBJ2-7,TRBV20-1,TRBD2,13,many,TGCAGTGCTACCCCGGGGGGGGCCTACGAGCAGTACTTC,CSATPGGAYEQYF
TRBJ2-2,TRBV11-3,TRBD1,16,NA,TGTGCCAGCAGCAATCCGACAGGGGCGGGCACCGGGGAGCTGTTTTTT,CASSNPTGAGTGELFF
TRBJ1-6,TRBV6-2/TRBV6-3,TRBD1,15,NA,TGTGCCAGCACCGTAACAGGGGGCTATAATTCACCCCTCCACTTT,CASTVTGGYNSPLHF
TRBJ1-6,TRBV15,NA,13,few,TGTGCCACCAGCACGAGGTTTTTTTCACCCCTCCACTTT,CATSTRFFSPLHF
TRBJ1-1,TRBV7-9,NA,14,many,TGTGCCAGCAGCGCACACAGTGTTGGCACTGAAGCTTTCTTT,CASSAHSVGTEAFF
TRBJ2-6,TRBV6-1,TRBD2,19,NA,TGTGCCAGCAGTGAAGCGCCCCTAGCGGGGGGGCCAGGGGCCAACGTCCTGACTTTC,CASSEAPLAGGPGANVLTF
TRBJ1-1,TRBV11-2,TRBD1,17,once,TGTGCCAGCAGTTACCCCGGACAGGGGCACATGAACACTGAAGCTTTCTTT,CASSYPGQGHMNTEAFF
TRBJ2-1,TRBV5-6,NA,15,many,TGTGCCAGCAGCCGGGAGTACAGGGGATCCAATGAGCAGTTCTTC,CASSREYRGSNEQFF
TRBJ2-1,TRBV19,TRBD1,15,NA,TGTGCCAGTAGTATTCGGGACAGGCTCTACAATGAGCAGTTCTTC,CASSIRDRLYNEQFF
TRBJ2-1,TRBV9,NA,12,NA,TGTGCCAGCAGCGTAGTGGAAGGTGAGCAGTTCTTC,CASSVVEGEQFF
TRBJ1-2,TRBV14,NA,14,NA,TGTGCCAGCAGCCAAGATGAAGGTACCTATGGCTACACCTTC,CASSQDEGTYGYTF
TRBJ1-5,TRBV12-3/TRBV12-4,TRBD1,15,many,TGTGCCAGCACTAGGACAGGGGGCTTCAATCAGCCCCAGCATTTT,CASTRTGGFNQPQHF
TRBJ2-1,TRBV7-2,TRBD2,18,many,TGTGCCAGCAGCCCCGGGACTAGCGGGGGCCTCTCCTACAATGAGCAGTTCTTC,CASSPGTSGGLSYNEQFF